One sample yielded the 24 T cell receptor beta chains listed below, sequenced in a study of technical replicates of blood from a handful of donors. Assay: immunoSEQ multiplex PCR; the TCRdb copy retains only in-frame clones and omits some. The sample has approximately 74,000 clones, 95% to 98% seen once. The sequenced sample consisted of T cells isolated from PBMCs. The receptor source for this set is a human donor in good health.

The chain recombines TRBV28 with TRBJ1-5; 8 nucleotides agree with TRBD1. Germline assignment: CDR1 MDHEN and CDR2 SYDVKM. Trimming took 5 bases from V and 2 from J; bases not matched to a gene: 8. The CDR3 extends over 16 amino acids. The CDR3, as DNA: TGTGCCAGCAGTCCTCATGACAGGGGAGGCAATCAGCCCCAGCATTTT. Translated: CASSPHDRGGNQPQHF. Variable domain in full (rest from reference TRBV28 and TRBJ1-5): DVKVTQSSRYLVKRTGEKVFLECVQDMDHENMFWYRQDPGLGLRLIYFSYDVKMKEKGDIPEGYSVSREKKERFSLILESASTNQTSMYLCASSPHDRGGNQPQHFGDGTRLSIL.

V is TRBV6-5 and J is TRBJ1-1; D gene uncertain. Between the trimmed V and J ends, which lost 1 base and 0 bases, there was a span of 12 bases. Germline V gene sequence: CDR1 MNHEY, CDR2 SVGAGI. There are 16 residues in the CDR3. The CDR3 sequence is CASSYLGPLMNTEAFF. As DNA, the CDR3 is TGTGCCAGCAGTTACTTGGGCCCGTTGATGAACACTGAAGCTTTCTTT.

This chain links TRBV18 with TRBJ2-7, with 11 positions matching TRBD2. The germline gives CDR1 KGHSH, CDR2 LQKENI. The CDR3 is made up of 15 amino acids. V shed 0 bases and J 5 bases; nucleotides not matched to a gene: 3. The DNA for the CDR3 is TGTGCCAGCTCACCACCTAAACTAGCGGGAGACGAGCAGTACTTC. This gives the protein CASSPPKLAGDEQYF.

The chain carries TRBV6-5 and TRBJ2-5; 10 bases fit TRBD2. There are 14 residues in the CDR3. Germline lookup yields CDR1 MNHEY and CDR2 SVGAGI. Unmatched junction bases numbered 4, after V lost 5 bases and J lost 4 bases. The CDR3 coding sequence is TGTGCCAGCAGTCTTGGACTAGCGGCAGAGACCCAGTACTTC. Translating gives CASSLGLAAETQYF.

The chain combines TRBV2 with TRBJ1-2, with 8 nucleotides matching TRBD1. V lost 4 bases to trimming and J lost 4 bases; unmatched junction nucleotides: 5. CDR1 and CDR2 from the germline V gene are SNHLY and FYNNEI. The CDR3 sequence is 14 residues long. The CDR3 loop reads CASSGTGTSYGYTF. As DNA, the CDR3 is TGTGCCAGCAGTGGGACAGGGACTTCCTATGGCTACACCTTC. Full variable domain (outside the CDR3, taken from reference TRBV2 and TRBJ1-2): EPEVTQTPSHQVTQMGQEVILRCVPISNHLYFYWYRQILGQKVEFLVSFYNNEISEKSEIFDDQFSVERPDGSNFTLKIRSTKLEDSAMYFCASSGTGTSYGYTFGSGTRLTVV.

The chain links TRBV7-9 to TRBJ1-1; D might be TRBD1 (5 bases). V was pared by 5 bases and J by 8 bases, with 9 bases between. There are 11 residues in the CDR3. Germline-derived CDR1 and CDR2 are SEHNR and FQNEAQ (reference sequence). Here the CDR3 DNA reads TGTGCCAGCAGCCAGCGGGGGGAAGCTTTCTTT. Its protein is CASSQRGEAFF.

J is TRBJ2-7 and V is TRBV4-1; D may be TRBD2 (6 bases). The V gene lost 3 bases and the J gene lost 3 bases, with 12 bases spanning the gap. In germline, CDR1 is MGHRA, CDR2 YSYEKL. The CDR3 is 14 amino acids. The CDR3 reads CASSHLGTFYEQYF. CDR3 nucleotide sequence: TGCGCCAGCAGCCATCTTGGGACTTTCTACGAGCAGTACTTC.

V usage is TRBV10-1 and J usage is TRBJ2-7; D ambiguous. Between the trimmed V and J ends, which lost 3 bases and 1 base, there was a span of 10 bases. The CDR3 is 14 residues long. Germline loops: CDR1 WNHNN, CDR2 SYGVQD (reference sequence). As DNA, the CDR3 is TGCGCCAGCAGTGATCCACTTTCTTCCTACGAGCAGTACTTC. Translated: CASSDPLSSYEQYF.

The chain has TRBV27 and TRBJ2-7; the match to TRBD1 covers 10 bases. The junction had 6 bases not matched to a gene; V was cut back by 5 bases and J by 2 bases. The CDR3 has 15 amino acids. CDR1 and CDR2 from the germline V gene are MNHEY and SMNVEV (reference sequence). This CDR3 reads CASSIGTGAAYEQYF. CDR3 in DNA: TGTGCCAGCAGTATCGGGACAGGGGCGGCCTACGAGCAGTACTTC.

CDR3 nucleotides: TGCGCCAGCAGAGGAACAGGGACCCTGTCCAATCAGCCCCAGCATTTT. Its translation is CASRGTGTLSNQPQHF. V is TRBV23-1 and J is TRBJ1-5, with D possibly matching TRBD1 (6 bases). TRBV23-1 is classed as an ORF, of uncertain function. This CDR3 region has 16 residues. Deletions cut 6 bases from V and 3 bases from J, with 18 bases between.

V and J are TRBV19 and TRBJ1-1; D not certain. Germline lookup yields CDR1 LNHDA and CDR2 SQIVND (reference sequence). V dropped 5 bases and J dropped 6 bases, with 22 bases sitting between them. The CDR3 sequence is 16 residues long. The CDR3 nucleotides read TGTGCCAGTAGTCTTATACTAGGTGTAAGATCCTCTGAAGCTTTCTTT. It codes for CASSLILGVRSSEAFF.

V usage is TRBV10-3 and J usage is TRBJ2-7, with 7 nucleotides matching TRBD1. J was trimmed by 4 bases and V by 0 bases; bases with no gene match: 9. The CDR3 is 16 residues long. Germline V gene sequence: CDR1 ENHRY, CDR2 SYGVKD. In DNA, the CDR3 is TGTGCCATCAGTGAGTCGGCACAGGGGTCAACTTACGAGCAGTACTTC. Its translation: CAISESAQGSTYEQYF.

The rearrangement joins TRBV25-1 to TRBJ2-3; D call uncertain. The CDR3 contains 12 residues. CDR1 is MGHDK, CDR2 SYGVNS, per germline. The V and J ends lost 0 bases and 6 bases respectively, with 4 bases between them. The CDR3 sequence is CASSEYPDTQYF. Here the CDR3 DNA reads TGTGCCAGCAGTGAATATCCGGATACGCAGTATTTT. Complete variable domain (other parts from reference TRBV25-1 and TRBJ2-3): EADIYQTPRYLVIGTGKKITLECSQTMGHDKMYWYQQDPGMELHLIHYSYGVNSTEKGDLSSESTVSRIRTEHFPLTLESARPSHTSQYLCASSEYPDTQYFGPGTRLTVL.

The rearrangement joins TRBV2 to TRBJ2-3; maybe TRBD2 (5 bases). This CDR3 spans 14 amino acids. Germline V gene sequence: CDR1 SNHLY, CDR2 FYNNEI. Between the trimmed V and J ends, which lost 5 bases and 6 bases, there was a span of 15 bases. This CDR3 is CASSFPEIADTQYF. DNA for the CDR3: TGTGCCAGCAGTTTCCCCGAAATAGCGGATACGCAGTATTTT.

The chain recombines TRBV5-1 with TRBJ2-3; the match to TRBD1 covers 7 bases. The CDR3 length is 16 residues. CDR1 is SGHRS and CDR2 is YFSETQ in the germline V gene. The V segment lost 4 bases and the J segment 1 base; nucleotides outside the gene matches: 9. The CDR3 DNA follows: TGCGCCAGCAGCCGACAGGGCGAGGGGCGCACAGATACGCAGTATTTT. This codes for CASSRQGEGRTDTQYF. Drawing the rest from reference TRBV5-1 and TRBJ2-3, the complete variable domain is KAGVTQTPRYLIKTRGQQVTLSCSPISGHRSVSWYQQTPGQGLQFLFEYFSETQRNKGNFPGRFSGRQFSNSRSEMNVSTLELGDSALYLCASSRQGEGRTDTQYFGPGTRLTVL.

The rearrangement uses TRBV6-1 and TRBJ2-2; D gene uncertain. Trimming stripped 6 bases from V and 6 bases from J, with 5 bases between. There are 11 residues in the CDR3. Germline V CDR1 and CDR2: MNHNS, SASEGT. The CDR3 spells CASRPAGELFF. The CDR3 region has the DNA TGTGCCAGCAGACCGGCCGGGGAGCTGTTTTTT.

The gene calls are TRBV4-1 and TRBJ2-5, with D possibly being TRBD2 (7 bases). The CDR3 runs 16 residues. The V gene lost 0 bases and the J gene lost 3 bases, with 14 bases spanning the gap. Germline CDR1 and CDR2: MGHRA and YSYEKL. CDR3 protein: CASSQDYGRGEETQYF. The CDR3 DNA reads as TGCGCCAGCAGCCAAGATTATGGGAGGGGGGAAGAGACCCAGTACTTC.

This clone was picked up one time. The genes are TRBV4-1 and TRBJ1-1; no reliable D call. The CDR3 sequence is 16 residues long. Germline CDR1 MGHRA, CDR2 YSYEKL. The V gene lost 6 bases and the J gene lost 4 bases, with 21 bases spanning the gap. Here the CDR3 reads CASSQPVATRGTEAFF. In DNA form, the CDR3 reads TGCGCCAGCAGTCAACCCGTGGCTACGCGGGGCACTGAAGCTTTCTTT.

The CDR3 coding sequence is TGTGCCAGCAGCTTAGCGGGGGGGCTTAACACCGGGGAGCTGTTTTTT. Its protein product is CASSLAGGLNTGELFF. The J gene is TRBJ2-2, the V gene TRBV7-6, with a possible D match to TRBD2 (7 bases). Germline CDR1 is SGHVS and CDR2 is FNYEAQ. Trimming took 0 bases from V and 2 from J, leaving 10 bases between them. This CDR3 has 16 amino acids.

This sequence joins TRBV23-1 and TRBJ2-2; D is unclear. TRBV23-1 is noted as an ORF with a role that remains uncertain. V was pared by 6 bases and J by 4 bases, with 15 bases between. This CDR3 region has 15 residues. The CDR3 nucleotides are TGCGCCAGCAGGGGCCCTACTCCCGGCACCGGGGAGCTGTTTTTT. Translation gives CASRGPTPGTGELFF.

This chain uses TRBV6-1 with TRBJ1-2; D gene unclear. Germline lookup yields CDR1 MNHNS and CDR2 SASEGT. The CDR3 extends over 12 amino acids. With 11 bases removed from V and 5 bases from J, the gap between germline ends came to 15 bases. In DNA form, the CDR3 reads TGTGCCGGGAGCATGCAAGGGTATGGCTACACCTTC. It yields the protein CAGSMQGYGYTF.

The chain recombines TRBV4-2 with TRBJ1-1; possible D gene TRBD1, 5 bases. V was shortened by 6 bases and J by 2 bases, with 16 bases between the two germline ends. Germline lookup yields CDR1 LGHNA and CDR2 YNFKEQ. The length of the CDR3 is 15 residues. CDR3 nucleotides: TGTGCCAGCAGTTTCCGGGGGACCTACAACACTGAAGCTTTCTTT. Amino acid sequence: CASSFRGTYNTEAFF.

The chain recombines TRBV6-5 with TRBJ1-6, with 7 nucleotides matching TRBD1. CDR1 MNHEY and CDR2 SVGAGI come from the germline V gene. V lost 5 bases to trimming and J lost 10 bases; unmatched junction nucleotides: 8. CDR3 length: 14 residues. As DNA, the CDR3 is TGTGCCAGCAGTCGACAGGGTTTGGTGTCACCCCTCCACTTT. As protein: CASSRQGLVSPLHF.

The V and J genes are TRBV29-1 and TRBJ1-1; the D is unclear. This CDR3 is built from 13 residues. V dropped 4 bases and J dropped 3 bases, with 12 bases sitting between them. Germline lookup yields CDR1 SQVTM and CDR2 ANQGSEA. DNA of the CDR3: TGCAGCGTTGCCGGGGTTCAGGACACTGAAGCTTTCTTT. Residues: CSVAGVQDTEAFF.